Described below is a single T cell receptor (beta chain) sequence and its context. Its antigen is not known. The CDR3 spans 15 residues. The V end was cut by 1 base, the J end by 6 bases, with 17 bases between. Germline assignment: CDR1 SGHRS and CDR2 YFSETQ. The sample belongs to a study of cytomegalovirus exposure and HLA in healthy donors. Study-level information: Out of fewer than 500 genotyped donors, roughly 83% belonged to the Caucasian-associated ancestry cluster.

Study-wide results and limits: Researchers reported in a later analysis that a missense DCLRE1C variant was tied to TCR beta V- and J-gene trimming.

13 Jbeta primers and 60 Vbeta primers were used for the PCR. Sequenced by immunoSEQ multiplex PCR; TCRdb stores in-frame clones only, minus some. Altogether about 140,000 clones are present, approximately 8.9% being singletons, with the ten largest covering roughly 6.4%. V and J are TRBV5-1 and TRBJ2-7; D is perhaps TRBD2 (6 bases). Sequences were obtained from PBMCs. This sequence originates from a woman aged 40 to 50 in good health and CMV-seropositive. The CDR3 protein is CASSLIEEQTSEQYF. CDR3 sequence (DNA): TGCGCCAGCAGCTTGATAGAGGAACAGACTAGCGAGCAGTACTTC.